The clone carrying this T cell receptor beta chain has ten or more counts. The CDR3 is made up of 16 amino acids. CDR1 and CDR2 (germline): SGHAT, FQNNGV. Trimming removed 0 bases from V and 5 bases from J; junction bases left unmatched: 4. The sample belongs to a study of T cells in Graves' hyperthyroidism and ophthalmopathy. Researchers amplified the TCR beta CDR3 regions from RNA transcripts. During a first-round RT-PCR of the TCR CDR3, the HTBI primer set was used. One entry per CDR3 protein, called by TCRdb with MiXCR from the multiplex PCR reads. The data hold 600,000 or so distinct CDR3 sequences, with 15% to 20% observed a single time.

The V call is TRBV11-2, the J call TRBJ2-5; 12 bases fit TRBD2. This receptor was taken from a woman aged 30 to 39 with Graves' hyperthyroidism. The sequencing input was blood. CDR3 in DNA: TGTGCCAGCAGCTTAGATCGACTAGCGGGAGTGGAGACCCAGTACTTC. Translated: CASSLDRLAGVETQYF. The full variable domain, its missing parts supplied by reference TRBV11-2 and TRBJ2-5, is EAGVAQSPRYKIIEKRQSVAFWCNPISGHATLYWYQQILGQGPKLLIQFQNNGVVDDSQLPKDRFSAERLKGVDSTLKIQPAKLEDSAVYLCASSLDRLAGVETQYFGPGTRLLVL.